Listed below are T cell receptor beta chains from one sample, sequenced in a study of shared clonotypes between healthy human individuals. This table comes from immunoSEQ multiplex PCR, and its TCRdb copy is limited to in-frame clones, with some not included. Here the sample spans 500,000 to 700,000 clones, 90% to 95% being singletons. The material sequenced was naive CD8+ T cells sorted from blood. Source of these receptors: a woman aged 30 to 39 in good health. Both conserved end residues are part of each CDR3. Fields, in order: V gene, J gene, D gene, clone size, CDR3 protein, CDR3 DNA. A D gene is named only where the DNA matches it firmly. The listing skips clone size in some rows; elsewhere it reads once, few, many or a size class.

V gene: TRBV10-1; J gene: TRBJ2-5; D gene: TRBD2; clone size: .; CDR3 protein: CASSEGTSGETQYF; CDR3 DNA: TGCGCCAGCAGTGAAGGGACTAGCGGTGAGACCCAGTACTTC
V gene: TRBV5-6; J gene: TRBJ2-5; D gene: TRBD2; clone size: once; CDR3 protein: CASSGRGLAVWEQYF; CDR3 DNA: TGTGCCAGCAGCGGGCGGGGACTAGCGGTTTGGGAGCAGTACTTC
V gene: TRBV2; J gene: TRBJ2-1; D gene: TRBD2; clone size: .; CDR3 protein: CASSASGVVLPYNEQFF; CDR3 DNA: TGTGCCAGCAGTGCTAGCGGGGTAGTCCTCCCCTACAATGAGCAGTTCTTC
V gene: TRBV28; J gene: TRBJ2-7; D gene: .; clone size: .; CDR3 protein: CASTQENYEQYF; CDR3 DNA: TGTGCCAGCACACAGGAAAACTACGAGCAGTACTTC
V gene: TRBV18; J gene: TRBJ1-5; D gene: .; clone size: .; CDR3 protein: CASSSPSGVGQPQHF; CDR3 DNA: TGTGCCAGTTCCTCACCGTCAGGGGTCGGTCAGCCCCAGCATTTT
V gene: TRBV19; J gene: TRBJ1-2; D gene: .; clone size: .; CDR3 protein: CASSIPTWDGYTF; CDR3 DNA: TGTGCCAGTAGTATCCCAACCTGGGATGGCTACACCTTC
V gene: TRBV2; J gene: TRBJ2-1; D gene: .; clone size: once; CDR3 protein: CASIPAVGGVEQFF; CDR3 DNA: TGTGCCAGCATCCCGGCCGTCGGAGGGGTAGAGCAGTTCTTC
V gene: TRBV9; J gene: TRBJ2-4; D gene: .; clone size: .; CDR3 protein: CASSVSSGGRSIQYF; CDR3 DNA: TGTGCCAGCAGCGTCAGTAGCGGAGGGCGAAGCATTCAGTACTTC
V gene: TRBV5-6; J gene: TRBJ1-5; D gene: TRBD1; clone size: .; CDR3 protein: CASSPGQGESNQPQHF; CDR3 DNA: TGTGCCAGCAGCCCAGGACAGGGGGAAAGCAATCAGCCCCAGCATTTT
V gene: TRBV11-2; J gene: TRBJ2-5; D gene: .; clone size: .; CDR3 protein: CASSSQDSYQETQYF; CDR3 DNA: TGTGCCAGCAGCTCGCAAGACAGTTACCAAGAGACCCAGTACTTC
V gene: TRBV4-1; J gene: TRBJ2-7; D gene: .; clone size: .; CDR3 protein: CASSQSQGATYEQYF; CDR3 DNA: TGCGCCAGCAGCCAATCACAGGGTGCGACCTACGAGCAGTACTTC
V gene: TRBV30; J gene: TRBJ1-1; D gene: TRBD1; clone size: .; CDR3 protein: CAWSAGQGSTEAFF; CDR3 DNA: TGTGCCTGGAGTGCCGGACAGGGGAGCACTGAAGCTTTCTTT
V gene: TRBV5-1; J gene: TRBJ1-4; D gene: TRBD1; clone size: .; CDR3 protein: CASSTGQGATNEKLFF; CDR3 DNA: TGCGCCAGCAGCACGGGACAGGGGGCAACTAATGAAAAACTGTTTTTT
V gene: TRBV13; J gene: TRBJ2-3; D gene: .; clone size: .; CDR3 protein: CASSPQAGGTDTQYF; CDR3 DNA: TGTGCCAGCAGCCCTCAAGCGGGCGGCACAGATACGCAGTATTTT
V gene: TRBV28; J gene: TRBJ1-1; D gene: .; clone size: once; CDR3 protein: CASSDLDNGIAFF; CDR3 DNA: TGTGCCAGCAGTGACCTGGACAACGGGATAGCTTTCTTT
V gene: TRBV6-1; J gene: TRBJ2-7; D gene: .; clone size: .; CDR3 protein: CASSNGLSYEQYF; CDR3 DNA: TGTGCCAGCAGTAACGGCCTATCCTACGAGCAGTACTTC
V gene: TRBV5-1; J gene: TRBJ2-7; D gene: TRBD1; clone size: .; CDR3 protein: CASSQPDRAPSGESVEQYF; CDR3 DNA: TGCGCCAGCAGCCAGCCGGACAGGGCCCCCTCAGGGGAAAGCGTCGAGCAGTACTTC
V gene: TRBV4-1; J gene: TRBJ2-1; D gene: .; clone size: .; CDR3 protein: CASSQDPGVESYNEQFF; CDR3 DNA: TGCGCCAGCAGCCAAGATCCGGGGGTCGAGTCCTACAATGAGCAGTTCTTC
V gene: TRBV9; J gene: TRBJ2-3; D gene: .; clone size: .; CDR3 protein: CASSVGYREIITDTQYF; CDR3 DNA: TGTGCCAGCAGCGTGGGATACAGGGAAATAATCACAGATACGCAGTATTTT
V gene: TRBV5-1; J gene: TRBJ2-7; D gene: .; clone size: once; CDR3 protein: CASSYPKGEIRVPYEQYF; CDR3 DNA: TGCGCCAGCAGCTATCCTAAGGGAGAAATCCGGGTCCCCTACGAGCAGTACTTC
V gene: TRBV5-4; J gene: TRBJ1-2; D gene: .; clone size: .; CDR3 protein: CASSIDTVGGYTF; CDR3 DNA: TGTGCCAGCAGCATAGACACCGTGGGTGGCTACACCTTC
V gene: TRBV28; J gene: TRBJ1-1; D gene: .; clone size: .; CDR3 protein: CASSFSDSVRNTEAFF; CDR3 DNA: TGTGCCAGCAGTTTTTCGGACAGCGTGAGGAACACTGAAGCTTTCTTT
V gene: TRBV28; J gene: TRBJ2-7; D gene: .; clone size: .; CDR3 protein: CASRKVGMGYEQYF; CDR3 DNA: TGTGCCAGCAGAAAGGTTGGTATGGGTTACGAGCAGTACTTC
V gene: TRBV28; J gene: TRBJ1-5; D gene: .; clone size: .; CDR3 protein: CASSWTDLNQPQHF; CDR3 DNA: TGTGCCAGCAGTTGGACAGATCTCAATCAGCCCCAGCATTTT
V gene: TRBV19; J gene: TRBJ1-1; D gene: TRBD1; clone size: .; CDR3 protein: CASSRTNRGRNTEAFF; CDR3 DNA: TGTGCCAGTAGTAGGACAAACAGGGGGAGAAACACTGAAGCTTTCTTT
V gene: TRBV13; J gene: TRBJ2-2; D gene: .; clone size: .; CDR3 protein: CASSLGRGGTGELFF; CDR3 DNA: TGTGCCAGCAGCTTGGGACGGGGAGGCACCGGGGAGCTGTTTTTT
V gene: TRBV9; J gene: TRBJ2-7; D gene: .; clone size: .; CDR3 protein: CASSVFDISYEQYF; CDR3 DNA: TGTGCCAGCAGCGTATTCGACATCTCCTACGAGCAGTACTTC
V gene: TRBV4-1; J gene: TRBJ1-1; D gene: .; clone size: .; CDR3 protein: CASSRLEGSTEAFF; CDR3 DNA: TGCGCCAGCAGCCGCCTTGAAGGGAGCACTGAAGCTTTCTTT
V gene: TRBV27; J gene: TRBJ1-1; D gene: .; clone size: .; CDR3 protein: CASSSGAAEAFF; CDR3 DNA: TGTGCCAGCAGTTCAGGGGCGGCTGAAGCTTTCTTT